This T cell receptor beta chain was captured by sequencing in a study of cytomegalovirus exposure and HLA in healthy donors. Profiled with immunoSEQ multiplex PCR; TCRdb holds only in-frame clones, not every one. The sample has about 88,000 clones; approximately 81% are singletons. This clone has only one observation. Germline V gene lookup returns CDR1 MDHEN and CDR2 SYDVKM. V lost 6 bases, J lost 5 bases, and 7 bases stayed unmatched. CDR3 length equals 14 residues. This chain joins TRBV28 and TRBJ1-2, with TRBD1 matching over 9 bases. Sequenced input: PBMCs. The clonotype originates from a woman between 18 and 29 years old in good health and CMV-seropositive. The chain's CDR3 is CASSHRGRGYGYTF. DNA of the CDR3: TGTGCCAGCAGCCACAGGGGGCGGGGGTATGGCTACACCTTC.